This T cell receptor (beta chain) was recovered during a study of vaccination effects on CD4 cells after COVID-19. Study details: The participants, recipients of two vaccine doses, got either BNT162b2 or mRNA-1273. Sample provision by two convalescent patients occurred 16 days and one week before vaccination.

Remarks on this clone: Its target is unknown.

Antigen-specific CD4+ T cells were expanded with viral peptide pools in the ViraFEST assay before sequencing. With more than 9 days of culture completed, CD4+ T cells were isolated. It was between March and December 2020 that the person had a SARS-CoV-2 infection confirmed by PCR. Overall study findings and caveats: The study had few convalescent patients and no early post-infection timepoints.

TCRdb keeps only in-frame clones here, not all; method: immunoSEQ multiplex PCR. This table has 55,000 to 90,000 clones, 65% to 75% appearing once. Per the germline V gene, CDR1 is DFQATT and CDR2 is SNEGSKA (reference sequence). The V gene lost 3 bases and the J gene lost 4 bases, with 7 bases spanning the gap. The CDR3 spans 12 residues. The sample consisted of CD4+ T cells from PBMCs cultured with HIV peptides, taken before COVID-19 vaccination. Subset in this sample: HIV-1 Nef peptide pool negative control/reference culture. The rearrangement uses TRBV20-1 and TRBJ1-5, with no clear D. The sequence derives from a human donor who had a prior SARS-CoV-2 infection. The CDR3 DNA reads TGCAGTGCTAGTGTCGCTAATCAGCCCCAGCATTTT. Its translation is CSASVANQPQHF.